The T cell receptor beta chain under discussion was sequenced for a study of vaccination and CD4 T cells after COVID-19. As for the study in general: For control cultures, the treatment was a CEFX pool, an HIV-1 Nef pool, or no peptide.

About this clonotype itself: Its antigen is currently unknown.

Treatment specified: approximately nine-day PBMC culture with coronavirus spike peptide pools or control peptides (ViraFEST assay). Antigen-specific T cells were expanded with peptide pools by ViraFEST, and TCRs were then sequenced. In germline, CDR1 is SGHNT, CDR2 YYREEE (reference sequence). The length of the CDR3 is 15 residues. The trim removed 3 bases at V and 0 bases at J, leaving 5 bases unmatched. Study-wide points: Median SARS-CoV-2-reactive clonotype numbers went from 21 to 38; this increase was not significant.

Sequencing of the DNA from cultured CD4+ T cells was carried out with the Oncomine TCR Beta short-read assay. The authors extracted genomic DNA from cultured CD4+ T cells. TCRdb itself ran the PCR reads through MiXCR, one entry per CDR3 protein. In the table there are roughly 8,400 distinct CDR3 sequences, more than 65% of which are singletons. The material sequenced was CD4+ T cells from blood, cultured in vitro. This TCR was recovered from a human donor who had recovered from COVID-19. The rearrangement links TRBV5-4 to TRBJ2-7; TRBD2 agrees at 8 bases. The CDR3 DNA reads as TGTGCCAGCAGCTACCCGGGGGGGAACTCCTACGAGCAGTACTTC. Amino acid sequence: CASSYPGGNSYEQYF. The variable domain in full, with the rest retrieved from reference TRBV5-4 and TRBJ2-7, is ETGVTQSPTHLIKTRGQQVTLRCSSQSGHNTVSWYQQALGQGPQFIFQYYREEENGRGNFPPRFSGLQFPNYSSELNVNALELDDSALYLCASSYPGGNSYEQYFGPGTRLTVT.